A selection of T cell receptor beta chains follows, all from one sample in a study of T-cell memory formation after mild COVID-19. TCRdb processed the 5' RACE reads anew with MiXCR; each CDR3 protein has one entry. The sample records roughly 86,000 distinct CDR3 sequences, more than 13% being singletons. The specimen sequenced was PBMCs or a T cell subset sorted from them (not recorded which). The receptors were sampled from a man between 18 and 35 years old who had mild COVID-19 (a few samples of this study predate the infection). Cell type and time point are not known. CDR3s include the opening cysteine and the closing phenylalanine or tryptophan. The D gene is left open where the match is weak. Some rows have no size entry. The others give once, few or many, or a class for an expanded clone.

clone_size j_call d_call v_call cdr3_aa cdr3_nt
many TRBJ2-2 TRBD2 TRBV7-3 CASSSHSISGDTGELFF TGTGCCAGCAGCTCCCATTCTATTAGCGGGGACACCGGGGAGCTGTTTTTT
. TRBJ2-3 TRBD2 TRBV9 CASSNTLAGGRDTQYF TGTGCCAGCAGCAACACCCTAGCGGGGGGTAGGGATACGCAGTATTTT
few TRBJ2-5 . TRBV7-6 CASSRADRLTQETQYF TGTGCCAGCAGCCGCGCAGACAGGTTAACACAAGAGACCCAGTACTTC
few TRBJ2-5 . TRBV7-2 CASSLGWEDLETQYF TGTGCCAGCAGCTTAGGATGGGAGGACCTAGAGACCCAGTACTTC
. TRBJ2-3 . TRBV25-1 CASSDLGLADTQYF TGTGCCAGCAGTGATCTGGGGTTAGCAGATACGCAGTATTTT
. TRBJ2-1 . TRBV5-5 CASSLVWDYNEQFF TGTGCCAGCAGCTTGGTTTGGGATTACAATGAGCAGTTCTTC
many TRBJ2-3 TRBD2 TRBV4-3 CASSQGLAGTDTQYF TGCGCCAGCAGCCAAGGGCTAGCGGGCACAGATACGCAGTATTTT
. TRBJ2-2 . TRBV4-2 CASSQEDIGMVTGELFF TGTGCCAGCAGCCAAGAAGACATCGGGATGGTTACCGGGGAGCTGTTTTTT
. TRBJ1-5 TRBD1 TRBV27 CASSRTGTLLQPQHF TGTGCCAGCAGTAGGACAGGGACCCTTTTGCAGCCCCAGCATTTT
. TRBJ2-1 TRBD2 TRBV20-1 CSASNSGGYEQFF TGCAGTGCTAGTAATAGCGGGGGCTATGAGCAGTTCTTC
few TRBJ1-2 . TRBV15 CATSRREQVNYGYTF TGTGCCACCAGCAGACGCGAGCAGGTTAACTATGGCTACACCTTC
few TRBJ2-3 . TRBV7-2 CASSPDRREGTDTQYF TGTGCCAGCAGCCCAGATCGGAGGGAGGGCACAGATACGCAGTATTTT
. TRBJ2-2 TRBD1 TRBV4-3 CASSQDRTGDTGELFF TGCGCCAGCAGCCAAGATAGAACAGGGGACACCGGGGAGCTGTTTTTT
few TRBJ1-2 . TRBV7-9 CASINRVDGYTF TGTGCCAGCATCAACAGGGTAGATGGCTACACCTTC
. TRBJ2-3 . TRBV14 CASSPSYRDTQYF TGTGCCAGCAGCCCTTCGTACCGGGATACGCAGTATTTT
. TRBJ2-1 . TRBV12-3/TRBV12-4 CASSLPGEQFF TGTGCCAGTTCTCTCCCCGGGGAGCAGTTCTTC
few TRBJ2-2 TRBD1 TRBV5-5 CASSIQPGTGGVGTGELFF TGTGCCAGCAGCATCCAACCGGGGACAGGGGGCGTAGGAACCGGGGAGCTGTTTTTT
. TRBJ1-2 . TRBV20-1 CSARVSGQPLFDGYTF TGCAGTGCTAGAGTGTCGGGACAACCACTTTTCGATGGCTACACCTTC
large TRBJ1-5 . TRBV6-2/TRBV6-3 CASRSLQGNQPQHF TGTGCCAGCAGATCACTACAGGGCAATCAGCCCCAGCATTTT
. TRBJ1-2 . TRBV4-1 CASSPGVAGDGYTF TGCGCCAGCAGCCCCGGCGTGGCAGGGGATGGCTACACCTTC
many TRBJ2-5 . TRBV5-1 CASSLGDNQETQYF TGCGCCAGCAGCTTGGGTGACAACCAAGAGACCCAGTACTTC
. TRBJ2-7 TRBD1 TRBV5-1 CASSKGRDRKKEQYF TGCGCCAGCAGCAAGGGCCGGGACAGGAAAAAAGAGCAGTACTTC
. TRBJ1-4 . TRBV7-9 CASSPPGEVNEKLFF TGTGCCAGCAGCCCCCCGGGGGAGGTTAATGAAAAACTGTTTTTT
. TRBJ1-2 . TRBV10-3 CAISAAGHPYGYTF TGTGCCATCAGTGCAGCGGGACACCCGTATGGCTACACCTTC
. TRBJ2-5 TRBD2 TRBV7-2 CASSGALAGRETQYF TGTGCCAGCAGCGGGGCCCTAGCGGGGAGAGAGACCCAGTACTTC
few TRBJ2-4 TRBD2 TRBV3-1 CASSHGLAGGGWTKNIQYF TGTGCCAGCAGCCACGGACTAGCGGGGGGTGGGTGGACCAAAAACATTCAGTACTTC
once TRBJ2-5 . TRBV12-3/TRBV12-4 CASSASGPRETQYF TGTGCCAGCAGTGCTTCGGGGCCGAGGGAGACCCAGTACTTC
. TRBJ1-6 TRBD1 TRBV4-2 CASRGQGAANSPLHF TGTGCCAGCAGAGGACAGGGGGCAGCTAATTCACCCCTCCACTTT
. TRBJ2-6 . TRBV28 CASSLADISGANVLTF TGTGCCAGCAGTTTGGCCGACATCTCTGGGGCCAACGTCCTGACTTTC
. TRBJ2-1 . TRBV12-3/TRBV12-4 CASSLRQGPHNEQFF TGTGCCAGCAGTTTGAGGCAGGGCCCCCACAATGAGCAGTTCTTC
few TRBJ2-5 . TRBV7-9 CASSSRIYQETQYF TGTGCCAGCAGCTCCCGCATATACCAAGAGACCCAGTACTTC